These T cell receptor beta chains were read from a single sample in a study of T cell changes during pregnancy in multiple sclerosis. TCRdb keeps only in-frame clones here, not all; method: immunoSEQ multiplex PCR. The table lists more than 45,000 clones, around 93% of them singletons. The material was CD8+ T cells from peripheral blood mononuclear cells, obtained in the second trimester of pregnancy. The receptors were gathered from a female donor with multiple sclerosis, enrolled in a pregnancy study. The CDR3 runs from the conserved cysteine through the conserved F or W. A D gene is named only where the DNA matches it firmly. Clone size is shown for a subset of rows, as once, few, many or a class of expanded clone.

j_gene: TRBJ2-3; d_gene: .; abundance: once; v_gene: TRBV14; CDR3nt: TGTGCCAGCAGCCCTGGGACTTCCCGGATCACAGATACGCAGTATTTT; CDR3aa: CASSPGTSRITDTQYF
j_gene: TRBJ2-1; d_gene: TRBD2; abundance: once; v_gene: TRBV9; CDR3nt: TGTGCCAGCAGCGTGGGGCGGGAGTTATGGAATGAGCAGTTCTTC; CDR3aa: CASSVGRELWNEQFF
j_gene: TRBJ2-7; d_gene: TRBD1; abundance: .; v_gene: TRBV19; CDR3nt: TGTGCCAGTAGTATTAGCCAGGGGGCCGACGAGCAGTACTTC; CDR3aa: CASSISQGADEQYF
j_gene: TRBJ1-2; d_gene: .; abundance: .; v_gene: TRBV5-1; CDR3nt: TGCGCCAGCAGCTTTGCCCGGGAGGGCTATGGCTACACCTTC; CDR3aa: CASSFAREGYGYTF
j_gene: TRBJ2-7; d_gene: .; abundance: .; v_gene: TRBV11-2; CDR3nt: TGTGCCAGCAGCTCCTTAGAGGGTAACGAGCAGTACTTC; CDR3aa: CASSSLEGNEQYF
j_gene: TRBJ2-3; d_gene: TRBD2; abundance: .; v_gene: TRBV7-9; CDR3nt: TGTGCCAGCAGGTCGACTAGCGGGGGGTATTCCACAGATACGCAGTATTTT; CDR3aa: CASRSTSGGYSTDTQYF
j_gene: TRBJ2-2; d_gene: .; abundance: .; v_gene: TRBV27; CDR3nt: TGTGCCAGCAGTGTTAGCGGGGAGCTGTTTTTT; CDR3aa: CASSVSGELFF
j_gene: TRBJ2-4; d_gene: TRBD1; abundance: .; v_gene: TRBV5-1; CDR3nt: TGCGCCAGCAGCTCGGAGGCAGGGGGCCAGGTTGCGGCCAAAAACATTCAGTACTTC; CDR3aa: CASSSEAGGQVAAKNIQYF
j_gene: TRBJ2-3; d_gene: .; abundance: .; v_gene: TRBV5-4; CDR3nt: TGTGCCAGCAGCCCAATGGTCGGGGGAGATACGCAGTATTTT; CDR3aa: CASSPMVGGDTQYF
j_gene: TRBJ2-2; d_gene: .; abundance: .; v_gene: TRBV28; CDR3nt: TGTGCCAGCAGTTTCAGGATGACCGGGGAGCTGTTTTTT; CDR3aa: CASSFRMTGELFF
j_gene: TRBJ1-2; d_gene: .; abundance: .; v_gene: TRBV27; CDR3nt: TGTGCCAGCAAGGCAGGGAATGGCTACACCTTC; CDR3aa: CASKAGNGYTF
j_gene: TRBJ2-7; d_gene: TRBD2; abundance: .; v_gene: TRBV10-3; CDR3nt: TGTGCCATCAGTGATGTGGGGGGGTTGGTTTACGAGCAGTACTTC; CDR3aa: CAISDVGGLVYEQYF
j_gene: TRBJ2-5; d_gene: .; abundance: .; v_gene: TRBV5-1; CDR3nt: TGCGCCAGCAGCTTGGGGAGAGATCACGGCCGGTTGTTGTTCCAAGAGACCCAGTACTTC; CDR3aa: CASSLGRDHGRLLFQETQYF
j_gene: TRBJ2-3; d_gene: TRBD1; abundance: .; v_gene: TRBV29-1; CDR3nt: TGCAGCTCTACTCCGGGACAGGGGGCAAGACACACAGATACGCAGTATTTT; CDR3aa: CSSTPGQGARHTDTQYF
j_gene: TRBJ2-3; d_gene: .; abundance: .; v_gene: TRBV2; CDR3nt: TGTGCCAGTATAGCGAGGGCTAGGACAGATACGCAGTATTTT; CDR3aa: CASIARARTDTQYF
j_gene: TRBJ2-4; d_gene: .; abundance: .; v_gene: TRBV4-3; CDR3nt: TGCGCCAGCAGCCAAGATAGAAACCTAGCCAAAAACATTCAGTACTTC; CDR3aa: CASSQDRNLAKNIQYF
j_gene: TRBJ1-1; d_gene: TRBD1; abundance: .; v_gene: TRBV5-8; CDR3nt: TGTGCCAGCAGACCGCTACAGGGGGCTGGCACTGAAGCTTTCTTT; CDR3aa: CASRPLQGAGTEAFF
j_gene: TRBJ2-1; d_gene: .; abundance: .; v_gene: TRBV7-2; CDR3nt: TGTGCCAGCAGCTTAGTGGGAGGTAGTTTCAGTGAGCAGTTCTTC; CDR3aa: CASSLVGGSFSEQFF
j_gene: TRBJ1-3; d_gene: .; abundance: .; v_gene: TRBV4-1; CDR3nt: TGCGCCTCGGGAGGATTCGGCCCTACTGGAAACACCATATATTTT; CDR3aa: CASGGFGPTGNTIYF
j_gene: TRBJ1-3; d_gene: .; abundance: .; v_gene: TRBV11-3; CDR3nt: TGTGCCAGCAGCTTACGTTCCGGAAACACCATATATTTT; CDR3aa: CASSLRSGNTIYF
j_gene: TRBJ2-7; d_gene: TRBD2; abundance: .; v_gene: TRBV7-6; CDR3nt: TGTGCCAGCAGCTCGACCGGCCTAGCGGGAGGCGAGCAGTACTTC; CDR3aa: CASSSTGLAGGEQYF
j_gene: TRBJ1-2; d_gene: .; abundance: once; v_gene: TRBV5-6; CDR3nt: TGTGCCAGCAGTTCGGACCAGGGATCTGGCTACACCTTC; CDR3aa: CASSSDQGSGYTF
j_gene: TRBJ2-7; d_gene: .; abundance: .; v_gene: TRBV13; CDR3nt: TGTGCCAGCAGCGGAGACAGCCGGGTCGAGCAGTACTTC; CDR3aa: CASSGDSRVEQYF
j_gene: TRBJ2-7; d_gene: TRBD1; abundance: .; v_gene: TRBV11-2; CDR3nt: TGTGCCAGCAGCTTAGTCATTGGACAGGGGGACGAGCAGTACTTC; CDR3aa: CASSLVIGQGDEQYF
j_gene: TRBJ2-7; d_gene: TRBD2; abundance: .; v_gene: TRBV5-1; CDR3nt: TGCGCCAGCAGCTTCAGACTAGCGGGAGGCTACGAGCAGTACTTC; CDR3aa: CASSFRLAGGYEQYF
j_gene: TRBJ1-4; d_gene: .; abundance: .; v_gene: TRBV5-8; CDR3nt: TGTGCCAGCAGCCCGGACAGAACGGCTAATGAAAAACTGTTTTTT; CDR3aa: CASSPDRTANEKLFF
j_gene: TRBJ2-3; d_gene: TRBD1; abundance: once; v_gene: TRBV14; CDR3nt: TGTGCCAGCAGCCCCCTAGCCCATTCCGGGACAGCCTTCAGATATACGCAGTATTTT; CDR3aa: CASSPLAHSGTAFRYTQYF
j_gene: TRBJ2-7; d_gene: .; abundance: .; v_gene: TRBV30; CDR3nt: TGTGCCTGGTCCAGGGGATCCCTCTACGAGCAGTACTTC; CDR3aa: CAWSRGSLYEQYF
j_gene: TRBJ2-1; d_gene: TRBD2; abundance: .; v_gene: TRBV2; CDR3nt: TGTGCCAGCAGTGAAGACGATAGATCAGCGGGAGCTTACAATGAGCAGTTCTTC; CDR3aa: CASSEDDRSAGAYNEQFF
j_gene: TRBJ2-5; d_gene: TRBD2; abundance: .; v_gene: TRBV6-5; CDR3nt: TGTGCCAGCAAGGAGCGGGGGGCCCAAGAGACCCAGTACTTC; CDR3aa: CASKERGAQETQYF
j_gene: TRBJ2-1; d_gene: .; abundance: .; v_gene: TRBV4-1; CDR3nt: TGCGCCAGCAGCCTGGGGCACAACAATGAGCAGTTCTTC; CDR3aa: CASSLGHNNEQFF
j_gene: TRBJ1-1; d_gene: .; abundance: few; v_gene: TRBV5-1; CDR3nt: TGCGCCAGCAGCTTGGCCGGGAACACTGAAGCTTTCTTT; CDR3aa: CASSLAGNTEAFF
j_gene: TRBJ1-2; d_gene: .; abundance: .; v_gene: TRBV9; CDR3nt: TGTGCCAGCAGCGTCGCTCAAGCCTCCTATGGCTACACCTTC; CDR3aa: CASSVAQASYGYTF
j_gene: TRBJ2-1; d_gene: .; abundance: .; v_gene: TRBV4-3; CDR3nt: TGCGCCAGCAGCCCCGATGGGTCGGGGGTCTCCTACAATGAGCAGTTCTTC; CDR3aa: CASSPDGSGVSYNEQFF
j_gene: TRBJ2-1; d_gene: .; abundance: .; v_gene: TRBV6-6; CDR3nt: TGTGCCAGCAGTTACGCCACAGGGGGGGACAATGAGCAGTTCTTC; CDR3aa: CASSYATGGDNEQFF
j_gene: TRBJ1-3; d_gene: .; abundance: .; v_gene: TRBV9; CDR3nt: TGTGCCAGCAGCACCCCAGCGGGGGGAACTGGAAACACCATATATTTT; CDR3aa: CASSTPAGGTGNTIYF
j_gene: TRBJ2-7; d_gene: TRBD1; abundance: .; v_gene: TRBV18; CDR3nt: TGTGCCAGCTCACCAGGGGACAGGACCCCTTACGAGCAGTACTTC; CDR3aa: CASSPGDRTPYEQYF